These 19 T cell receptor beta chains were all obtained from the same sample, sequenced in a study of T cell responses to AZD1222 COVID-19 vaccine. The data were produced by immunoSEQ multiplex PCR, yet TCRdb's version contains in-frame clones alone and is incomplete. The sample carries roughly 140,000 clones, about nine tenths recorded once. The sequencing here drew on peripheral blood, taken on day 0 of AZD1222 vaccination. The receptors come from an adult in good health.

This chain connects TRBV5-6 to TRBJ1-1; D is unresolved. Germline loops: CDR1 SGHDT, CDR2 YYEEEE. This CDR3 has 16 amino acids. V lost 0 bases, J lost 1 base, and 13 bases lay in between. CDR3 sequence reads: CASSLVGRASNTEAFF. The CDR3 DNA is TGTGCCAGCAGCTTGGTTGGTCGGGCCTCGAACACTGAAGCTTTCTTT.

Concerning this clone itself: This CDR3 is also generated by other DNA sequences in the sample. J is TRBJ1-1 and V is TRBV28; D may be TRBD1 (5 bases). Trimming took off 6 bases at V and 1 base at J, with 9 bases between the two ends. CDR1 and CDR2 (germline): MDHEN, SYDVKM. CDR3 size: 13 residues. As DNA, the CDR3 is TGTGCCAGCAGCTTAGACAGGAACACTGAAGCTTTCTTT. Its translation is CASSLDRNTEAFF.

The chain carries TRBV5-1 and TRBJ1-2; D remains ambiguous. V dropped 0 bases and J dropped 4 bases, with 16 bases sitting between them. The CDR3 length is 16 residues. The V gene's germline CDR1 is SGHRS and CDR2 YFSETQ. The CDR3 loop reads CASSLATRAGFYGYTF. The CDR3 region has the DNA TGCGCCAGCAGCTTGGCCACAAGGGCCGGCTTCTATGGCTACACCTTC. The complete variable domain, with remaining parts taken from reference TRBV5-1 and TRBJ1-2, reads KAGVTQTPRYLIKTRGQQVTLSCSPISGHRSVSWYQQTPGQGLQFLFEYFSETQRNKGNFPGRFSGRQFSNSRSEMNVSTLELGDSALYLCASSLATRAGFYGYTFGSGTRLTVV.

The chain combines TRBV10-3 with TRBJ1-2; 9 bases fit TRBD1. The CDR3 is 14 amino acids. CDR1 ENHRY and CDR2 SYGVKD come from the germline V gene. J gave up 7 bases and V 11 bases, and 14 bases lay outside the gene matches. CDR3 nucleotide sequence: TGTGCCGCCAACCCGGGACAGGGTGTTCGTGGCTACACCTTC. It encodes CAANPGQGVRGYTF.

The rearrangement links TRBV3-1 (or the pseudogene TRBV3-2) to TRBJ2-2; no clear D gene. CDR3 length: 13 residues. The V gene lost 4 bases and the J gene lost 7 bases, with 10 bases spanning the gap. Germline values: CDR1 LGHDT, CDR2 YNNKEL (reference sequence). The CDR3 sequence is CASSRAHLGELFF. CDR3 in DNA: TGTGCCAGCAGCCGGGCTCACCTCGGGGAGCTGTTTTTT.

The genes are TRBV6-5 and TRBJ2-7; 9 bases match TRBD2. Germline values: CDR1 MNHEY, CDR2 SVGAGI. The trim removed 8 bases at V and 7 bases at J, leaving 15 bases unmatched. This CDR3 has 15 residues. The CDR3 region has the DNA TGTGCCAGCGGGAGGCGGGAGGGGGGGCGGAGTGAGCAGTACTTC. Encoded protein: CASGRREGGRSEQYF.

The V gene is TRBV6-5, the J gene TRBJ1-1; 7 bases are shared with TRBD1. CDR1 and CDR2 from the germline V gene are MNHEY and SVGAGI. V dropped 5 bases and J dropped 12; count of bases not matched to a gene: 15. There are 14 residues in the CDR3. The CDR3 here is CASSPVQPGTVPFF. Here the CDR3 DNA reads TGTGCCAGCAGTCCCGTTCAACCCGGGACAGTCCCTTTCTTT.

DNA of the CDR3: TGTGCCAGCAGTATCTATGGGGGGTCTGAAAAACTGTTTTTT. Translated: CASSIYGGSEKLFF. V is TRBV5-4 and J is TRBJ1-4; D is possibly TRBD1 (5 bases). From germline, CDR1 is SGHNT and CDR2 YYREEE (reference sequence). The ends were cut back, 5 bases at V and 7 bases at J, with 15 bases in the middle. The CDR3 is made up of 14 amino acids.

The chain has TRBV24-1 and TRBJ2-1; D is possibly TRBD2 (6 bases). CDR1 and CDR2 (germline): KGHDR, SFDVKD. Trimming removed 6 bases at V and 9 bases at J, with 14 bases between. The CDR3 consists of 13 residues. The CDR3 DNA sequence: TGTGCCACCAGTTGGACGGGACTTAGTGAGCAGTTCTTC. Amino acid sequence: CATSWTGLSEQFF.

The J gene is TRBJ2-7, the V gene TRBV5-1, with D tentatively TRBD2 (5 bases). The CDR3 loop spans 15 amino acids. V was clipped by 0 bases and J by 6 bases, with 16 bases between them. From germline, CDR1 is SGHRS and CDR2 YFSETQ. CDR3 DNA: TGCGCCAGCAGCTTGGAGGCGCTAGCAGTAGGCGAGCAGTACTTC. Residues: CASSLEALAVGEQYF.

The rearrangement links TRBV5-1 to TRBJ2-1; D not resolved. CDR3 size: 13 residues. Germline CDR1 reads SGHRS; CDR2 reads YFSETQ. V was shortened by 0 bases and J by 12 bases, with 13 bases between the two germline ends. The CDR3 protein is CASSLDAEARQFF. The CDR3 DNA follows: TGCGCCAGCAGCTTGGATGCAGAGGCTCGGCAGTTCTTC.

The chain couples TRBV5-1 to TRBJ2-7; D uncertain. Germline assignment: CDR1 SGHRS and CDR2 YFSETQ. Deletions cut 4 bases from V and 3 bases from J, with 14 bases between. The CDR3 is made up of 14 amino acids. CDR3 sequence: CASSTYRYDYEQYF. In DNA form, the CDR3 reads TGCGCCAGCAGCACATACCGTTACGACTACGAGCAGTACTTC.

The rearrangement uses TRBV10-3 and TRBJ1-1; weak D call: TRBD1 (5 bases). Per the germline V gene, CDR1 is ENHRY and CDR2 is SYGVKD. V was pared by 7 bases and J by 3 bases, with 12 bases between. CDR3 length: 13 residues. The CDR3 DNA reads TGTGCCATCAAAGGGGTCGCCCACACTGAAGCTTTCTTT. This codes for CAIKGVAHTEAFF.

The J gene is TRBJ2-7, the V gene TRBV7-2; 9 nucleotides match TRBD2. V shed 4 bases and J 4 bases; nucleotides not matched to a gene: 8. Germline CDR1 is SGHTA and CDR2 is FQGNSA. This CDR3 region has 15 residues. The CDR3 DNA reads TGTGCCAGCAGCTCAAGAGCGGGGGGCGGGTACGAGCAGTACTTC. This translates into CASSSRAGGGYEQYF.

In its sample, this clone was seen a few times. The gene calls are TRBV6-5 and TRBJ1-4, with no clear D. The CDR3 is 13 residues long. The V end lost 10 bases, the J end lost 3 bases, and 12 bases lay between the germline ends. Germline V CDR1 and CDR2: MNHEY, SVGAGI. The CDR3 protein is CATRLQPNEKLFF. In DNA, the CDR3 is TGTGCCACCCGTTTACAGCCTAATGAAAAACTGTTTTTT.

The chain is built from TRBV9 and TRBJ1-1, with 7 bases identical to TRBD1. The germline V gene has CDR1 SGDLS and CDR2 YYNGEE. V was pared by 0 bases and J by 7 bases, with 9 bases of the junction left unmatched. The CDR3 is made up of 15 amino acids. The CDR3 DNA reads as TGTGCCAGCAGCGTAGGGCCCACAGGGGATGTTGAAGCTTTCTTT. Amino acids: CASSVGPTGDVEAFF.

The J gene is TRBJ1-4, the V gene TRBV19; D is possibly TRBD1 (5 bases). The CDR3 is 14 amino acids. CDR1 is LNHDA and CDR2 is SQIVND in the germline V gene (reference sequence). Trimming took 5 bases from V and 8 from J, leaving 15 bases between them. The CDR3 region is CASSDRGIGEKLFF. The CDR3 DNA reads as TGTGCCAGTAGTGATCGGGGGATAGGGGAAAAACTGTTTTTT. The whole variable domain, remainder taken from reference TRBV19 and TRBJ1-4, is DGGITQSPKYLFRKEGQNVTLSCEQNLNHDAMYWYRQDPGQGLRLIYYSQIVNDFQKGDIAEGYSVSREKKESFPLTVTSAQKNPTAFYLCASSDRGIGEKLFFGSGTQLSVL.

V usage is TRBV7-9 and J usage is TRBJ2-2; D gene uncertain. This CDR3 comprises 13 residues. Deletions cut 4 bases from V and 6 bases from J, with 9 bases between. Germline-derived CDR1 and CDR2 are SEHNR and FQNEAQ (reference sequence). The CDR3 DNA is TGTGCCAGCAGCTCCTATCAGGCCGGGGAGCTGTTTTTT. Its protein is CASSSYQAGELFF.

The chain employs TRBV7-9 and TRBJ1-4; 7 positions agree with TRBD1. Per the germline V gene, CDR1 is SEHNR and CDR2 is FQNEAQ (reference sequence). Germline trimming cut 5 bases from V and 5 bases from J; bases unmatched to any gene: 8. The CDR3 length is 15 residues. The CDR3 loop reads CASSRRTGGNEKLFF. For the CDR3, the DNA is TGTGCCAGCAGCAGGCGGACAGGAGGGAATGAAAAACTGTTTTTT. Drawing the rest from reference TRBV7-9 and TRBJ1-4, the complete variable domain is DTGVSQNPRHKITKRGQNVTFRCDPISEHNRLYWYRQTLGQGPEFLTYFQNEAQLEKSRLLSDRFSAERPKGSFSTLEIQRTEQGDSAMYLCASSRRTGGNEKLFFGSGTQLSVL.